The 9 T cell receptor beta chains given below trace back to one sample, sequenced in a study of vaccination effects on CD4 cells after COVID-19. These TCRs are of unknown antigen specificity. Assay used: immunoSEQ multiplex PCR; TCRdb lists only in-frame clones, some missing. The sample has more than 13,000 clones; roughly 70% are singletons. Pools of viral peptides were used by the ViraFEST assay to expand antigen-specific CD4+ T cells ahead of sequencing. Having been cultured for about ten days, the cells underwent CD4+ T cell isolation. All study participants received two doses of BNT162b2 or mRNA-1273 vaccine. Sequenced material: CD4+ T cells from PBMCs cultured with HCoV-NL63 spike peptides, taken after COVID-19 vaccination. These receptors all stem from a human donor who received a COVID-19 vaccine.

V and J are TRBV6-4 and TRBJ2-1; 7 nucleotides agree with TRBD1. J lost 4 bases, V lost 6 bases, and 6 bases had no gene match. CDR3 length: 14 residues. Looked up from germline, CDR1 is MRHNA and CDR2 is SNTAGT. The CDR3 loop is CASRGQIHYNEQFF. The CDR3 DNA reads TGTGCCAGCAGGGGACAGATCCATTACAATGAGCAGTTCTTC.

This clone was picked up one time. The chain carries TRBV6-6 and TRBJ1-2; 11 bases agree with TRBD1. V lost 8 bases, J lost 8 bases, and 1 base stayed unmatched. Germline V CDR1 and CDR2: MNHNY, SVGAGI (reference sequence). This CDR3 is built from 11 residues. CDR3 in amino acids: CASGQGAGYTF. DNA of the CDR3: TGTGCCAGCGGACAGGGGGCCGGCTACACCTTC.

The CDR3 region is CATPGVSGSYEQYF. The DNA of the CDR3 is TGTGCCACCCCAGGGGTCTCTGGCTCCTACGAGCAGTACTTC. The rearrangement joins TRBV6-4 to TRBJ2-7; TRBD1 might be the D (6 bases). Between the trimmed V and J ends, which lost 10 bases and 0 bases, there was a span of 16 bases. The CDR3 consists of 14 residues. Germline V lookup: CDR1 MRHNA, CDR2 SNTAGT.

This rearrangement joins TRBV5-1 to TRBJ1-1; TRBD1 aligns across 7 bases. CDR1 is SGHRS and CDR2 is YFSETQ in the germline V gene. V lost 1 base and J lost 2; bases outside the gene matches: 14. The CDR3 consists of 18 residues. The CDR3 sequence: CASSLLPFGTAKNTEAFF. The CDR3 bases are TGCGCCAGCAGCTTGTTGCCTTTTGGGACAGCAAAAAACACTGAAGCTTTCTTT.

The chain employs TRBV11-1 and TRBJ2-2; D is perhaps TRBD2 (6 bases). Germline-derived CDR1 and CDR2 are SGHAT and FQDESV (reference sequence). V was pared by 1 base and J by 7 bases, with 16 bases between. There are 16 residues in the CDR3. This CDR3 is CASSLEPSARDGELFF. The DNA of the CDR3 is TGTGCCAGCAGCTTAGAGCCTAGCGCCAGGGACGGGGAGCTGTTTTTT.

The V and J genes are TRBV6-5 and TRBJ1-1, with TRBD1 identical over 8 bases. Trimming removed 10 bases from V and 1 base from J; junction bases left unmatched: 8. CDR1 and CDR2 (germline): MNHEY, SVGAGI. CDR3 length: 14 residues. CDR3 amino acids: CATRGQGGNTEAFF. In DNA, the CDR3 is TGTGCCACTCGAGGACAGGGAGGGAACACTGAAGCTTTCTTT.

The chain couples TRBV6-5 to TRBJ2-7, with D perhaps matching TRBD1 (5 bases). There are 13 residues in the CDR3. Germline V lookup: CDR1 MNHEY, CDR2 SVGAGI. Trimming stripped 7 bases from V and 3 bases from J, with 13 bases between. The CDR3 loop is CASIEDTVYEQYF. The CDR3 coding sequence is TGTGCCAGCATAGAGGACACGGTCTACGAGCAGTACTTC.

This clone was found once. The chain uses TRBV30 and TRBJ2-1; tentative D call: TRBD2 (6 bases). Per germline, CDR1 GTSNPN and CDR2 SVGIG (reference sequence). V was shortened by 8 bases and J by 9 bases, with 32 bases between the two germline ends. This CDR3 comprises 17 residues. The CDR3 is CAALAGIIGYKGSEQFF. DNA of the CDR3: TGTGCCGCCCTCGCGGGGATAATTGGCTACAAGGGGAGTGAGCAGTTCTTC.

V is TRBV6-2 or TRBV6-3 and J is TRBJ2-3; D unresolved. This CDR3 is built from 11 residues. Trimming took off 5 bases at V and 3 bases at J, with 3 bases between the two ends. Germline V CDR1 and CDR2: MNHEY, SVGEGT. CDR3 nucleotide sequence: TGTGCCAGCAGTGATACAGATACGCAGTATTTT. Amino acids: CASSDTDTQYF.